Following are 7 T cell receptor beta chains from one sample sequenced in a study of early T cells in non-severe SARS-CoV-2 infection (dated by TCRdb to the early 2020s). Receptor amplification or capture employed 5' RACE. Sequencing used a NextSeq 500. Using fastp trimming at Q25 and MiXCR clonotype assembly, TCRdb reanalyzed the public sequencing data and kept in-frame beta chains. CDR3 protein sequences are deduplicated, and each keeps its most common genes and DNA. This sample lists about 98,000 distinct CDR3 sequences; about 15% were detected once. The ten largest clones represent 6.5% to 9% of the sample. The sequenced sample consisted of whole blood. The receptors here all came from an adult who was a healthcare worker with PCR-confirmed SARS-CoV-2 infection or an uninfected control (not recorded which).

This clonotype was recorded many times. V is TRBV19 and J is TRBJ1-2, with D tentatively TRBD1 (6 bases). V shed 10 bases and J shed 2 bases, with 11 bases lying between them. CDR1 is LNHDA, CDR2 SQIVND, per germline (reference sequence). This CDR3 comprises 12 residues. CDR3 amino acids: CATATGNYGYTF. The CDR3 bases are TGTGCCACCGCTACAGGGAACTATGGCTACACCTTC.

A few counts support this clonotype. This chain uses TRBV29-1 with TRBJ2-7; D is ambiguous. The CDR3 is 13 amino acids. V was pared by 6 bases and J by 7 bases, with 19 bases between. CDR1 is SQVTM, CDR2 ANQGSEA, per germline. CDR3 nucleotides: TGCAGCGTCGCAGACACGCGGCACAAGGAGCAGTACTTC. Protein sequence: CSVADTRHKEQYF.

This clonotype was found a few times. V gene TRBV3-1 combines with J gene TRBJ1-1, with D unclear. CDR3 size: 14 residues. CDR1 LGHDT and CDR2 YNNKEL come from the germline V gene (reference sequence). V gave up 5 bases and J gave up 1 base, with 11 bases separating them. Here the CDR3 reads CASSSPTRNTEAFF. CDR3 nucleotide sequence: TGTGCCAGCAGCTCCCCGACGAGGAACACTGAAGCTTTCTTT.

The chain joins TRBV6-4 to TRBJ2-5; a weak D match, TRBD1 (7 bases). The CDR3 is 15 residues long. V lost 7 bases and J lost 3, with 18 bases in between. CDR1 MRHNA and CDR2 SNTAGT come from the germline V gene. CDR3 protein: CASTRIRGTEETQYF. In DNA form, the CDR3 reads TGTGCCAGCACCCGCATACGGGGGACAGAAGAGACCCAGTACTTC.

This clonotype was seen more than once but under ten times. The chain carries TRBV19 and TRBJ1-5; D uncertain. The CDR3 spans 13 residues. V was cut by 5 bases and J by 7 bases, with 12 bases left in between. From germline, CDR1 is LNHDA and CDR2 SQIVND (reference sequence). The CDR3 DNA follows: TGTGCCAGTAGTTGGACGGACGTACAGCCCCAGCATTTT. It encodes CASSWTDVQPQHF.

This clonotype appeared many times. The chain carries TRBV3-1 and TRBJ1-4; D perhaps matches TRBD1 (5 bases). CDR1 is LGHDT and CDR2 is YNNKEL in the germline V gene (reference sequence). The length of the CDR3 is 18 residues. The germline V and J ends were trimmed by 0 bases and 7 bases, with 21 bases remaining between them. The CDR3 loop reads CASSQEAVRVPRGEKLFF. The DNA for the CDR3 is TGTGCCAGCAGCCAAGAGGCGGTCAGGGTCCCGCGTGGTGAAAAACTGTTTTTT.

CDR3 protein: CASSRDTGANVLTF. In DNA, the CDR3 is TGTGCCAGCAGCCGGGACACCGGGGCCAACGTCCTGACTTTC. This sequence joins TRBV6-5 and TRBJ2-6; D might be TRBD1 (6 bases). Trimming shortened V by 6 bases and J by 4 bases, and 10 bases separated the two germline ends. Germline assignment: CDR1 MNHEY and CDR2 SVGAGI. This CDR3 has 14 residues.